A single sample gave rise to the 10 T cell receptor beta chains below, sequenced in a study of blood T cell repertoires in COVID-19. Sequenced by immunoSEQ multiplex PCR; TCRdb stores in-frame clones only, minus some. The profile shows 56,000 or so clones, around 84% of them singletons. The sequenced sample consisted of peripheral blood. The source of these receptors is an elderly woman with acute or convalescent COVID-19.

This chain uses TRBV7-3 with TRBJ2-1, with D perhaps matching TRBD1 (5 bases). Germline V gives CDR1 SGHTA, CDR2 FQGTGA. The CDR3 runs 16 residues. V was shortened by 5 bases and J by 4 bases, with 18 bases between the two germline ends. The CDR3 spells CASSPSTGAGYNEQFF. CDR3 DNA sequence: TGTGCCAGCAGCCCCTCAACAGGTGCCGGTTACAATGAGCAGTTCTTC.

The rearrangement joins TRBV4-1 to TRBJ1-6; 8 bases agree with TRBD1. The germline V gene has CDR1 MGHRA and CDR2 YSYEKL. V shed 0 bases, J shed 8 bases, and the junction held 3 bases outside the gene matches. The CDR3 covers 15 residues. CDR3 sequence: CASSQEGDRHSPLHF. CDR3 nucleotide sequence: TGCGCCAGCAGCCAAGAGGGGGACAGGCATTCACCCCTCCACTTT.

V is TRBV19 and J is TRBJ1-1; TRBD1 matches at 8 bases. This CDR3 spans 14 amino acids. The V and J ends lost 10 bases and 7 bases, in that order; junction bases with no gene match: 14. Germline lookup yields CDR1 LNHDA and CDR2 SQIVND (reference sequence). Here the CDR3 DNA reads TGTGCCACCACGTCTGCAGGGGGCGGAGGTGAAGCTTTCTTT. Translation: CATTSAGGGGEAFF.

The chain carries TRBV12-3 or TRBV12-4 and TRBJ1-2; a weak D match, TRBD1 (5 bases). V lost 2 bases and J 3 bases, leaving 7 bases between the germline ends. This CDR3 contains 13 residues. For the CDR3, the DNA is TGTGCCAGCAGTTTAACCAGGGACTATGGCTACACCTTC. Amino acids: CASSLTRDYGYTF.

The gene calls are TRBV20-1 and TRBJ1-1; no reliable D call. The CDR3 sequence is 10 residues long. The V end lost 6 bases, the J end lost 5 bases, and 7 bases lay between the germline ends. Germline CDR1 is DFQATT and CDR2 is SNEGSKA (reference sequence). CDR3 loop: CSALLTEAFF. CDR3 sequence (DNA): TGCAGTGCCCTACTAACTGAAGCTTTCTTT.

The rearrangement uses TRBV6-5 and TRBJ2-7; 10 positions agree with TRBD1. This CDR3 has 14 amino acids. Germline V gives CDR1 MNHEY, CDR2 SVGAGI. With 6 bases clipped from V and 4 bases from J, the junction kept 6 bases outside the gene matches. CDR3 bases: TGTGCCAGCAGCCGGGACAGGGGAGTATACGAGCAGTACTTC. This codes for CASSRDRGVYEQYF.

CDR3 residues: CASSLVGGDEQYF. The CDR3 DNA sequence: TGTGCCAGCAGCTTGGTAGGGGGAGACGAGCAGTACTTC. The chain uses TRBV5-4 and TRBJ2-7; D perhaps matches TRBD1 (6 bases). V gave up 0 bases and J gave up 5 bases, with 9 bases separating them. The CDR3 covers 13 residues. Per germline, CDR1 SGHNT and CDR2 YYREEE (reference sequence).

The chain carries TRBV4-1 and TRBJ1-6; D is unclear. Germline V lookup: CDR1 MGHRA, CDR2 YSYEKL. V lost 0 bases to trimming and J lost 7 bases, with 16 bases between them. The CDR3 has 17 residues. The CDR3 DNA is TGCGCCAGCAGCCAAGATCCCGCCCGACCGAGGAATTCACCCCTCCACTTT. This translates into CASSQDPARPRNSPLHF.

The chain is built from TRBV7-9 and TRBJ1-4; D ambiguous. CDR1 and CDR2 (germline): SEHNR, FQNEAQ (reference sequence). V lost 5 bases to trimming and J lost 0 bases, with 13 bases between them. This CDR3 contains 16 residues. The chain's CDR3 is CASSARSDATNEKLFF. The CDR3 DNA follows: TGTGCCAGCAGCGCCCGATCAGATGCAACTAATGAAAAACTGTTTTTT. The complete variable domain, with remaining parts taken from reference TRBV7-9 and TRBJ1-4, reads DTGVSQNPRHKITKRGQNVTFRCDPISEHNRLYWYRQTLGQGPEFLTYFQNEAQLEKSRLLSDRFSAERPKGSFSTLEIQRTEQGDSAMYLCASSARSDATNEKLFFGSGTQLSVL.

This clone occurred once. The chain's CDR3 is CASSPPGGTAGELFF. CDR3 sequence (DNA): TGTGCCAGCTCACCACCGGGGGGAACCGCCGGGGAGCTGTTTTTT. This rearrangement joins TRBV18 to TRBJ2-2; D might be TRBD2 (6 bases). V lost 0 bases and J lost 6, with 11 bases in between. This CDR3 comprises 15 residues. Germline assignment: CDR1 KGHSH and CDR2 LQKENI.